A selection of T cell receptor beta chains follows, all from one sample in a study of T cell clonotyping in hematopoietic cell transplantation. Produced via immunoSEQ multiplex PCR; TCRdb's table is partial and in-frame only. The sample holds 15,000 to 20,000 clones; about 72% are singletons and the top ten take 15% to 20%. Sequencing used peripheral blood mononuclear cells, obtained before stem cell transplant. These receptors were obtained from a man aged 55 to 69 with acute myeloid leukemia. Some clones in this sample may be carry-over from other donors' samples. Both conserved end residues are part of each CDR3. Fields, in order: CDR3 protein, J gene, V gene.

CDR3: CASSISRGTGELFF
J: TRBJ2-2
V: TRBV19

CDR3: CASKGQGFVYGYTF
J: TRBJ1-2
V: TRBV5-6

CDR3: CASSSPTGGNQETQYF
J: TRBJ2-5
V: TRBV28

CDR3: CASSEYIDTIYF
J: TRBJ1-3
V: TRBV25-1

CDR3: CASSFGTGSNEQFF
J: TRBJ2-1
V: TRBV7-2

CDR3: CASSQDLQGPYNEQFF
J: TRBJ2-1
V: TRBV4-2

CDR3: CASSRTTLTGELFF
J: TRBJ2-2
V: TRBV9

CDR3: CASSKTGAGQPQHF
J: TRBJ1-5
V: TRBV19

CDR3: CATREARETRANTEAFF
J: TRBJ1-1
V: TRBV15

CDR3: CASSVGGPATSGGYTF
J: TRBJ1-2
V: TRBV9

CDR3: CASSLGLAGAETQYF
J: TRBJ2-5
V: TRBV11-2

CDR3: CASSKTGGVDSPLHF
J: TRBJ1-6
V: TRBV4-2

CDR3: CASSEGGPPGYTF
J: TRBJ1-2
V: TRBV9

CDR3: CASSLARGDSYEQYF
J: TRBJ2-7
V: TRBV28

CDR3: CAWRGDSYNEQFF
J: TRBJ2-1
V: TRBV30

CDR3: CASSNLWGPNQPQHF
J: TRBJ1-5
V: TRBV19

CDR3: CASSLMGDRAQHF
J: TRBJ1-5
V: TRBV7-9

CDR3: CALQAGEQETQYF
J: TRBJ2-5
V: TRBV27

CDR3: CASSLMENTEAFF
J: TRBJ1-1
V: TRBV5-1

CDR3: CASSFPGTGNKAFF
J: TRBJ1-1
V: TRBV5-4

CDR3: CASSAGVASNQPQHF
J: TRBJ1-5
V: TRBV9

CDR3: CASSFGQTYEQYF
J: TRBJ2-7
V: TRBV27

CDR3: CASSQRTYGYTF
J: TRBJ1-2
V: TRBV14

CDR3: CAWRTGLGNQPQHF
J: TRBJ1-5
V: TRBV30

CDR3: CASNLDRRIYGYTF
J: TRBJ1-2
V: TRBV7-2

CDR3: CASSAGRTLNTEAFF
J: TRBJ1-1
V: TRBV19

CDR3: CSVEERRNGRGYGYTF
J: TRBJ1-2
V: TRBV29-1

CDR3: CASSPRENPYEQYF
J: TRBJ2-7
V: TRBV9

CDR3: CAISEGLSSYNEQFF
J: TRBJ2-1
V: TRBV10-3

CDR3: CASSLYQGHYGYTF
J: TRBJ1-2
V: TRBV27

CDR3: CASSLEGRKANYGYTF
J: TRBJ1-2
V: TRBV11-3

CDR3: CASSSERGLTDTQYF
J: TRBJ2-3
V: TRBV7-2

CDR3: CASSWQDNSPLHF
J: TRBJ1-6
V: TRBV25-1

CDR3: CASSIRLAGGDTQYF
J: TRBJ2-3
V: TRBV19

CDR3: CASSPQTVSYEQYF
J: TRBJ2-7
V: TRBV7-9

CDR3: CASSSSGAEAFF
J: TRBJ1-1
V: TRBV7-2

CDR3: CASSFSGGYTF
J: TRBJ1-2
V: TRBV7-9

CDR3: CATSRDGQGNTEAFF
J: TRBJ1-1
V: TRBV15

CDR3: CASGRGNTEAFF
J: TRBJ1-1
V: TRBV2

CDR3: CASSLLIQGAGGKLFF
J: TRBJ1-4
V: TRBV5-6